Each of the 13 T cell receptor beta chains below was sequenced from the same sample in a study of T cells in Graves' hyperthyroidism and ophthalmopathy. Amplification of TCR beta CDR3 regions was performed using RNA transcripts as template. During a first-round RT-PCR of the TCR CDR3, the HTBI primer set was used. TCRdb re-called the multiplex PCR reads through MiXCR, storing one row per CDR3 protein. The sample lists 650,000 to 850,000 distinct CDR3 sequences; 15% to 20% were seen once. The sequenced sample was blood. These TCRs come from a woman aged 45-65 years with Graves' hyperthyroidism that later progressed to Graves' ophthalmopathy.

This clonotype was picked up many times. The chain combines TRBV5-1 with TRBJ2-3; D gene unclear. V shed 6 bases and J shed 0 bases, with 11 bases lying between them. Germline CDR1 and CDR2: SGHRS and YFSETQ. This CDR3 comprises 14 residues. The CDR3 sequence: CASTLESSTDTQYF. CDR3 in DNA: TGCGCCAGCACCCTAGAATCTAGCACAGATACGCAGTATTTT.

This clonotype has a count of ten or more. The chain is built from TRBV7-8 and TRBJ2-7, with 9 nucleotides matching TRBD2. The CDR3 covers 15 residues. V gave up 2 bases and J gave up 3 bases; unmatched junction bases: 5. The germline V gene has CDR1 SGHVS and CDR2 FQNEAQ. CDR3 sequence: CASSLLAGAVYEQYF. The DNA for the CDR3 is TGTGCCAGCAGCTTATTAGCGGGGGCAGTCTACGAGCAGTACTTC.

The chain has TRBV14 and TRBJ2-7; D may match TRBD1 or TRBD2 (5 bases each). CDR3 length: 15 amino acids. Germline V gene sequence: CDR1 SGHDN, CDR2 FVKESK. Trimming shortened V by 2 bases and J by 1 base, and 12 bases separated the two germline ends. This chain's CDR3 is CASSQRQGPSYEQYF. The CDR3 nucleotides are TGTGCCAGCAGCCAACGGCAGGGACCTTCCTACGAGCAGTACTTC.

This clonotype was seen many times. The chain couples TRBV18 to TRBJ2-1, with D perhaps being TRBD1 or TRBD2 (6 bases each). Trimming pared 2 bases from V and 8 bases from J, leaving 19 bases between. From germline, CDR1 is KGHSH and CDR2 LQKENI. This CDR3 has 16 residues. Here the CDR3 reads CASSPDGGDVLDEQFF. CDR3 nucleotides: TGTGCCAGCTCACCAGACGGGGGCGACGTTTTGGATGAGCAGTTCTTC.

The rearrangement uses TRBV2 and TRBJ1-5; D unresolved. CDR1 SNHLY and CDR2 FYNNEI come from the germline V gene. The CDR3 has 15 residues. Trimming stripped 2 bases from V and 4 bases from J, with 12 bases between. The DNA for the CDR3 is TGTGCCAGCAGTGAAAACCCCCAGTTTAATCAGCCCCAGCATTTT. As protein: CASSENPQFNQPQHF.

Many counts were recorded for this clonotype. The chain has TRBV11-2 and TRBJ1-6; 7 nucleotides align to TRBD1. The CDR3 has 15 amino acids. The germline V gene encodes CDR1 SGHAT and CDR2 FQNNGV. Trimming removed 6 bases from V and 10 bases from J; junction bases left unmatched: 12. The CDR3, as DNA: TGTGCCAGCAGAACCAACAGGGGTTTCAACTCACCCCTCCACTTT. This translates into CASRTNRGFNSPLHF.

DNA of the CDR3: TGTGCCAGCAGCGTGTTGGGGGTAGGAAACACTGAAGCTTTCTTT. It specifies CASSVLGVGNTEAFF. This chain connects TRBV9 to TRBJ1-1, with D perhaps TRBD1 (5 bases). Germline V lookup: CDR1 SGDLS, CDR2 YYNGEE. The CDR3 spans 15 residues. The V end was cut by 2 bases, the J end by 2 bases, with 13 bases between.

This clonotype was seen many times. The V call is TRBV11-3, the J call TRBJ2-7; 9 positions agree with TRBD1. The CDR3 spans 15 residues. After removal of 3 bases from V and 5 bases from J, the junction contained 8 bases not matched to a gene. Germline lookup yields CDR1 SGHNT and CDR2 YENEEA. CDR3 in DNA: TGTGCCAGCAGCTTTTCCGGGACAGGGAGGGACGAGCAGTACTTC. It translates to CASSFSGTGRDEQYF.

This clonotype has a count of ten or more. CDR3 coding DNA: TGCAGCGTTGCGCAGGGTCACACTGAAGCTTTCTTT. It yields the protein CSVAQGHTEAFF. V usage is TRBV29-1 and J usage is TRBJ1-1, with a possible D match to TRBD1 (5 bases). Looked up from germline, CDR1 is SQVTM and CDR2 is ANQGSEA. The CDR3 extends over 12 amino acids. V was clipped by 4 bases and J by 3 bases, with 9 bases between them.

This clonotype was recorded a few times. The J gene is TRBJ2-5, the V gene TRBV27; 7 bases are a match to TRBD1. The CDR3 consists of 14 residues. V was clipped by 5 bases and J by 5 bases; unmatched bases: 8. CDR1 and CDR2 (germline): MNHEY, SMNVEV (reference sequence). DNA for the CDR3: TGTGCCAGCAGTCCCCAGGGGGTTTCGGAGACCCAGTACTTC. The encoded protein is CASSPQGVSETQYF.

This chain uses TRBV2 with TRBJ1-4, with TRBD1 as a possible D gene (6 bases). The CDR3 covers 14 residues. Per germline, CDR1 SNHLY and CDR2 FYNNEI. V was clipped by 8 bases and J by 0 bases, with 10 bases between them. DNA of the CDR3: TGTGCCAGCCGGGGGACAACAACTAATGAAAAACTGTTTTTT. It is translated as CASRGTTTNEKLFF.

This clonotype was counted between two and nine times. The CDR3 bases are TGCGCCAGCAGATCGGGACAGGGGGCCAATCAGCCCCAGCATTTT. Residues: CASRSGQGANQPQHF. J is TRBJ1-5 and V is TRBV5-1, with 12 nucleotides matching TRBD1. J was trimmed by 3 bases and V by 5 bases; bases with no gene match: 3. This CDR3 is 15 amino acids long. Germline CDR1 SGHRS, CDR2 YFSETQ.

The V call is TRBV10-3, the J call TRBJ2-7; tentative D call: TRBD1 (6 bases). The germline V gene encodes CDR1 ENHRY and CDR2 SYGVKD. Between the trimmed V and J ends, which lost 3 bases and 1 base, there was a span of 10 bases. The CDR3 runs 14 residues. CDR3 region: CAISDRGDSYEQYF. Here the CDR3 DNA reads TGTGCCATCAGTGACAGGGGAGATTCCTACGAGCAGTACTTC.